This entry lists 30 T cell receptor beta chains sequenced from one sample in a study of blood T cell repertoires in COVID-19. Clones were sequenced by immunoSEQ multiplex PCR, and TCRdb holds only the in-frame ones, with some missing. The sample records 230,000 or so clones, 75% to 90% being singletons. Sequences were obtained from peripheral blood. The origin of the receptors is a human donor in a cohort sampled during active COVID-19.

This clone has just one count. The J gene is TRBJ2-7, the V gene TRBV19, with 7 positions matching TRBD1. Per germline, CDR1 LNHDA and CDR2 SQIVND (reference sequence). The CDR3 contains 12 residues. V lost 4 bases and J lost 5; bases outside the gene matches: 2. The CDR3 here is CASSSTGDEQYF. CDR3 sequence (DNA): TGTGCCAGTAGTAGTACAGGGGACGAGCAGTACTTC.

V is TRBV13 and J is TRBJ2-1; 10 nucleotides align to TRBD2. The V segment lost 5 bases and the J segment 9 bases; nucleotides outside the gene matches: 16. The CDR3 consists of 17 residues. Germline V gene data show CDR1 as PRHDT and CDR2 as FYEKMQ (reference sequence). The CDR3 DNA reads TGTGCCAGCAGCCTCTCGATAACTAGCGGGAAGTCATTTGAGCAGTTCTTC. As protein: CASSLSITSGKSFEQFF.

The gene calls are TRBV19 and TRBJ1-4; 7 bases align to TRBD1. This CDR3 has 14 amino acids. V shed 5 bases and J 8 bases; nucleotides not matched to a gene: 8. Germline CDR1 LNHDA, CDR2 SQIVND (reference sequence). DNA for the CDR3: TGTGCCAGTAGTCTTGGACAGGTGGGCGAAAAACTGTTTTTT. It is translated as CASSLGQVGEKLFF.

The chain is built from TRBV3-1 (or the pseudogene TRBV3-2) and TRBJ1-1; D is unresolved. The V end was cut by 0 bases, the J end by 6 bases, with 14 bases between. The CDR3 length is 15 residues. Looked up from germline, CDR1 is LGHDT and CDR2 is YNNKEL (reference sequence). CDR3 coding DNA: TGTGCCAGCAGCCAAGAAACTCTTCGAAGCGCTGAAGCTTTCTTT. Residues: CASSQETLRSAEAFF.

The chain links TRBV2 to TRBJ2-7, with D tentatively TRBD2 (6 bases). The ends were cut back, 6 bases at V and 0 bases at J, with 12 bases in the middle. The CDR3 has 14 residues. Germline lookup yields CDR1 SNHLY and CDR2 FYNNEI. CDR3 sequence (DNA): TGTGCCAGCAGGATGATAGCGGACTCCTACGAGCAGTACTTC. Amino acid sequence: CASRMIADSYEQYF.

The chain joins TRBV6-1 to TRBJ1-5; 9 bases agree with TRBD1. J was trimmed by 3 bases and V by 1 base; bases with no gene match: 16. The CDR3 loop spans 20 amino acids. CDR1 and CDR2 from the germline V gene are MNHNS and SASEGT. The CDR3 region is CASSEGLGQRDRANNQPQHF. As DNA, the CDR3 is TGTGCCAGCAGTGAAGGGTTAGGTCAGAGGGACAGGGCTAACAATCAGCCCCAGCATTTT.

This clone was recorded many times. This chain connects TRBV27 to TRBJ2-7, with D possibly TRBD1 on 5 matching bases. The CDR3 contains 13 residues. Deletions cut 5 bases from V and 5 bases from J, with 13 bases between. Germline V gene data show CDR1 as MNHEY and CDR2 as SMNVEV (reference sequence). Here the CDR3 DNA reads TGTGCCAGCAGTCCTTCAGGCAGGGACGAGCAGTACTTC. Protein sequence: CASSPSGRDEQYF.

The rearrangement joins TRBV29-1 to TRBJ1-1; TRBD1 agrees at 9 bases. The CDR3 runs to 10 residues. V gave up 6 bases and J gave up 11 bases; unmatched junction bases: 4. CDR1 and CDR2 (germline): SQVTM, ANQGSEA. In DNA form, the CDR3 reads TGCAGCGTGACCGACAGGGGGGCTTTCTTT. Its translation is CSVTDRGAFF.

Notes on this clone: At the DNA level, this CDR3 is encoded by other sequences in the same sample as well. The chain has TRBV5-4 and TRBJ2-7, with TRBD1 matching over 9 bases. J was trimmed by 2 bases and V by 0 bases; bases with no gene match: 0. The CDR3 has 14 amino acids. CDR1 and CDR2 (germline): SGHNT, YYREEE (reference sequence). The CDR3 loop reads CASSLGQGAYEQYF. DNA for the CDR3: TGTGCCAGCAGCTTGGGACAGGGGGCCTACGAGCAGTACTTC.

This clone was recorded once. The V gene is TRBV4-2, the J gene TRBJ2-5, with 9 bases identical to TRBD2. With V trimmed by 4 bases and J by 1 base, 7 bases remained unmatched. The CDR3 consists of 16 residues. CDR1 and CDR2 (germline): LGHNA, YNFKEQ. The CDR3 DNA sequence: TGTGCCAGCAGCCTGGGTAGCGGGAGCCCCCAAGAGACCCAGTACTTC. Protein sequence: CASSLGSGSPQETQYF.

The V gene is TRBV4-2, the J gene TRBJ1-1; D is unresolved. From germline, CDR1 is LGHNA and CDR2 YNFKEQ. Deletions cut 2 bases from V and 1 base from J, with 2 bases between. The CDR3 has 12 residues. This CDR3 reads CASSQQNTEAFF. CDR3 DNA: TGTGCCAGCAGCCAACAGAACACTGAAGCTTTCTTT.

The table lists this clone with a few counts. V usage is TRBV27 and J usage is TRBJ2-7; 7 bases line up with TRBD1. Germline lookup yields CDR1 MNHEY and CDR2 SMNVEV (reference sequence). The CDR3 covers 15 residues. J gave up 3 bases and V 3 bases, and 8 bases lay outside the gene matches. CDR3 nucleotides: TGTGCCAGCAGTTTGGACAGGACTCCGTTCTACGAGCAGTACTTC. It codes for CASSLDRTPFYEQYF.

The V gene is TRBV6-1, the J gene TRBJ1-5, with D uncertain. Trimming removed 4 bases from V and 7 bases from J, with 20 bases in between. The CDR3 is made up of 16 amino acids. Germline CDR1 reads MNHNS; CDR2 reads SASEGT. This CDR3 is CASSVKRGGVGQPQHF. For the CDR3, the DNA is TGTGCCAGCAGTGTCAAACGGGGAGGCGTAGGGCAGCCCCAGCATTTT.

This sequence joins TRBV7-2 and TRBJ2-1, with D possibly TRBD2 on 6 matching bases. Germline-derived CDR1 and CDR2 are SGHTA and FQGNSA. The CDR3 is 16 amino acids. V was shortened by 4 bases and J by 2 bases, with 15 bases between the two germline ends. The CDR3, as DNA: TGTGCCAGCAGCTCTAGCTTGGGGGGAACCTACAATGAGCAGTTCTTC. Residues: CASSSSLGGTYNEQFF.

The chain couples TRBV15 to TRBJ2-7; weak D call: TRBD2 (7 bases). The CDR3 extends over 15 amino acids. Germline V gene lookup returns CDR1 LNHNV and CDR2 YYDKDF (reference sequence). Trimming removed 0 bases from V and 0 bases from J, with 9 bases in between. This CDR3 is CATSREGGLSYEQYF. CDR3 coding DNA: TGTGCCACCAGCAGAGAGGGGGGGCTCTCCTACGAGCAGTACTTC. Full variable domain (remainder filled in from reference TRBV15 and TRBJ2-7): DAMVIQNPRYQVTQFGKPVTLSCSQTLNHNVMYWYQQKSSQAPKLLFHYYDKDFNNEADTPDNFQSRRPNTSFCFLDIRSPGLGDTAMYLCATSREGGLSYEQYFGPGTRLTVT.

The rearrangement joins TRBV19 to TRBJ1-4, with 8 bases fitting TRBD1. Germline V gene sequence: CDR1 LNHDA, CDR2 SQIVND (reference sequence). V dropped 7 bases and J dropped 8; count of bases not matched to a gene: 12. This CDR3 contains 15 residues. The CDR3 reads CASTPLDREGEKLFF. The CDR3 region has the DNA TGTGCCAGTACTCCCCTGGACAGGGAAGGCGAAAAACTGTTTTTT. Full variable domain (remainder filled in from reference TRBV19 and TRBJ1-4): DGGITQSPKYLFRKEGQNVTLSCEQNLNHDAMYWYRQDPGQGLRLIYYSQIVNDFQKGDIAEGYSVSREKKESFPLTVTSAQKNPTAFYLCASTPLDREGEKLFFGSGTQLSVL.

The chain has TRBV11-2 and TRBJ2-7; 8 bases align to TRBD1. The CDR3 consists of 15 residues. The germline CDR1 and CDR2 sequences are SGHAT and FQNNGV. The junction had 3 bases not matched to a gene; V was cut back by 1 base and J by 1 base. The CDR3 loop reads CASSLAGGHSYEQYF. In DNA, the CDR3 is TGTGCCAGCAGCTTAGCAGGGGGCCATTCCTACGAGCAGTACTTC.

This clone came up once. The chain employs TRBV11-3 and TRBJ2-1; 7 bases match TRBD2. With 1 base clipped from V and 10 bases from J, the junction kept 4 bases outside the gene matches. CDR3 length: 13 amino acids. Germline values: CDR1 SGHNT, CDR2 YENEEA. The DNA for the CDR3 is TGTGCCAGCAGCTTAGTGGGGGGGGACGAGCAGTTCTTC. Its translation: CASSLVGGDEQFF.

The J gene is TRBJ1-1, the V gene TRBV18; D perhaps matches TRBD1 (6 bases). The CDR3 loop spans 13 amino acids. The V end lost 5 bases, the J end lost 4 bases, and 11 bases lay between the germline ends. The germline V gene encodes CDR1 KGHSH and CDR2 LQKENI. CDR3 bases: TGTGCCAGCTCAGTAACAGGGACCACTGAAGCTTTCTTT. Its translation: CASSVTGTTEAFF.

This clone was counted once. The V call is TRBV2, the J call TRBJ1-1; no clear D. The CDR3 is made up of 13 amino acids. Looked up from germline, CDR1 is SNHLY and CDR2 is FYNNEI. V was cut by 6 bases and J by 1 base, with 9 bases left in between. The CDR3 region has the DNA TGTGCCAGCAGACGGCGGGAGAACACTGAAGCTTTCTTT. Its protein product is CASRRRENTEAFF.

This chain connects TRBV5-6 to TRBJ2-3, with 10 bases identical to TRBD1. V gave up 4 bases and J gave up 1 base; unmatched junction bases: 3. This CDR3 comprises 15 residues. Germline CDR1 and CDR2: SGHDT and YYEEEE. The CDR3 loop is CASSAGTGGTDTQYF. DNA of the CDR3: TGTGCCAGCAGCGCCGGGACAGGGGGCACAGATACGCAGTATTTT. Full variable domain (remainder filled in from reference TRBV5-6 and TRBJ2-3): DAGVTQSPTHLIKTRGQQVTLRCSPKSGHDTVSWYQQALGQGPQFIFQYYEEEERQRGNFPDRFSGHQFPNYSSELNVNALLLGDSALYLCASSAGTGGTDTQYFGPGTRLTVL.

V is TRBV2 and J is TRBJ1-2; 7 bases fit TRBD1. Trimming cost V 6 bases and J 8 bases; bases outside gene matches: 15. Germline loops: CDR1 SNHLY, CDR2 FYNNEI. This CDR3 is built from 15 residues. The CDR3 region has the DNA TGTGCCAGCAGACCCAAAGTCCCCGGAGGGGGCGGCTACACCTTC. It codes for CASRPKVPGGGGYTF.

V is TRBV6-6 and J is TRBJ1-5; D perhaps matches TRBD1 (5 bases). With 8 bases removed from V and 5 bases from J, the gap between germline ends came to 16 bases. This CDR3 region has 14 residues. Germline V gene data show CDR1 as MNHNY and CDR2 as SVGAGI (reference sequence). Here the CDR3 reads CASSGRAGDQPQHF. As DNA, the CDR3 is TGTGCCAGCTCAGGGCGGGCGGGGGATCAGCCCCAGCATTTT.

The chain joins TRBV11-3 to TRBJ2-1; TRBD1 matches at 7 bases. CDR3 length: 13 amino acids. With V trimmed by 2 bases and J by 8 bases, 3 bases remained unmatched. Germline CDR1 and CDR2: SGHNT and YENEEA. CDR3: CASSLRQGDEQFF. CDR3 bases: TGTGCCAGCAGCTTACGTCAGGGGGATGAGCAGTTCTTC.

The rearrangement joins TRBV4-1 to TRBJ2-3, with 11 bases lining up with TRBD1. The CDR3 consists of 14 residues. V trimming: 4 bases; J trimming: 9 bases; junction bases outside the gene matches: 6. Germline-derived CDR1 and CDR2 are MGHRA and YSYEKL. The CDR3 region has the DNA TGCGCCAGCAGCCCCTGGACAGGGGGCGCGACGCAGTATTTT. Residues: CASSPWTGGATQYF.

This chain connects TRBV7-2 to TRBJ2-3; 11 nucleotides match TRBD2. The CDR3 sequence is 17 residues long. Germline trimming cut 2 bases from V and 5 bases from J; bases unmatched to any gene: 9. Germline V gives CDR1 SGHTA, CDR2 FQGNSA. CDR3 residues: CASSLRPPGTSGDTQYF. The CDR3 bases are TGTGCCAGCAGCTTACGCCCCCCCGGGACTAGCGGAGATACGCAGTATTTT. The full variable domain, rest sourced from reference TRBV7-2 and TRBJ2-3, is GAGVSQSPSNKVTEKGKDVELRCDPISGHTALYWYRQSLGQGLEFLIYFQGNSAPDKSGLPSDRFSAERTGGSVSTLTIQRTQQEDSAVYLCASSLRPPGTSGDTQYFGPGTRLTVL.

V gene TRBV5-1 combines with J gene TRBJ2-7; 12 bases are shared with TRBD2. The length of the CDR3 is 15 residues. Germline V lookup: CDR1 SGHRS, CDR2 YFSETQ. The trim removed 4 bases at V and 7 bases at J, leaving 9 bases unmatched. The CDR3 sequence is CASSAASGRAGEQYF. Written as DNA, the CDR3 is TGCGCCAGCAGCGCGGCTAGCGGGAGGGCCGGAGAGCAGTACTTC.

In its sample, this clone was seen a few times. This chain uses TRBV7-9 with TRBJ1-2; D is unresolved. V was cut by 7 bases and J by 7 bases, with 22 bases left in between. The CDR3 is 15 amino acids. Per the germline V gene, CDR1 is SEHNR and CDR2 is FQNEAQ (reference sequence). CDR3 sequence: CASTLISGFLGGYTF. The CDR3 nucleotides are TGTGCCAGCACCCTGATCAGCGGGTTTTTAGGTGGCTACACCTTC.

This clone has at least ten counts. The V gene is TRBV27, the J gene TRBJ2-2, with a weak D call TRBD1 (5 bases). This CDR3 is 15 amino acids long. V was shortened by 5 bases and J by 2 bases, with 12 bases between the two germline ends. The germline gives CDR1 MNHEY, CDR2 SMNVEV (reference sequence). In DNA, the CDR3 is TGTGCCAGCAGTCGCACAGGATTTAACACCGGGGAGCTGTTTTTT. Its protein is CASSRTGFNTGELFF.

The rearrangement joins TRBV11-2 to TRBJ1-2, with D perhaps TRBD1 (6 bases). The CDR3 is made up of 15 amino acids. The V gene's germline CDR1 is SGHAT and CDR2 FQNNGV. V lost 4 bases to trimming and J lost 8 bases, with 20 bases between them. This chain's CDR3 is CASSSRDTSSDGYTF. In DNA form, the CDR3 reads TGTGCCAGCAGCTCCCGGGACACCAGCTCCGACGGCTACACCTTC. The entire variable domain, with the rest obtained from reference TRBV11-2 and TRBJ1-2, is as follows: EAGVAQSPRYKIIEKRQSVAFWCNPISGHATLYWYQQILGQGPKLLIQFQNNGVVDDSQLPKDRFSAERLKGVDSTLKIQPAKLEDSAVYLCASSSRDTSSDGYTFGSGTRLTVV.